Below are 14 T cell receptor beta chains sequenced from a single sample in a study of blood T cell repertoires in COVID-19. Here immunoSEQ multiplex PCR was the method, and the copy in TCRdb shows in-frame clones only, minus some. Among 270,000 or so clones listed, roughly 84% were seen once. The specimen was peripheral blood. All receptors derive from a woman aged 18 to 35 with acute or convalescent COVID-19.

The chain recombines TRBV19 with TRBJ2-2, with 7 bases matching TRBD1. The CDR3 covers 16 residues. The V segment lost 7 bases and the J segment 2 bases; nucleotides outside the gene matches: 10. Germline V lookup: CDR1 LNHDA, CDR2 SQIVND (reference sequence). DNA of the CDR3: TGTGCCAGTATCCCCGGACAGGCAAGAAACACCGGGGAGCTGTTTTTT. Translated, it gives CASIPGQARNTGELFF.

Points on this clone: A read error may produce the germline difference seen at one junction end. The chain is built from TRBV28 and TRBJ1-2, with 9 positions matching TRBD1. The length of the CDR3 is 13 residues. The V gene's germline CDR1 is MDHEN and CDR2 SYDVKM. CDR3 amino acids: CASSLVGQGGPLF. CDR3 bases: TGTGCCAGCAGTTTAGTGGGACAGGGAGGGCCCCTCTTC.

The V and J genes are TRBV18 and TRBJ1-2; 9 bases match TRBD1. V gave up 6 bases and J gave up 7 bases; unmatched junction bases: 3. The CDR3 spans 12 residues. Germline V lookup: CDR1 KGHSH, CDR2 LQKENI. CDR3 in DNA: TGTGCCAGCTCTCCGGGACAGGGTGGCTACACCTTC. Encoded protein: CASSPGQGGYTF.

This clone occurred once. The chain couples TRBV29-1 to TRBJ2-2, with D unresolved. Deletions cut 1 base from V and 6 bases from J, with 3 bases between. This CDR3 has 11 residues. The germline gives CDR1 SQVTM, CDR2 ANQGSEA. This chain's CDR3 is CSVEGPGELFF. In DNA form, the CDR3 reads TGCAGCGTTGAAGGGCCCGGGGAGCTGTTTTTT.

This clone was observed a handful of times. This sequence joins TRBV30 and TRBJ1-2, with D perhaps TRBD1 (5 bases). This CDR3 is built from 16 residues. V was pared by 4 bases and J by 1 base, with 19 bases between. Germline CDR1 is GTSNPN and CDR2 is SVGIG (reference sequence). CDR3: CAWIQDTLNFNYGYTF. The CDR3 nucleotides are TGTGCCTGGATTCAGGACACACTAAATTTTAACTATGGCTACACCTTC.

As for this clone: At the DNA level, this CDR3 is encoded by other sequences in the same sample as well. The chain is built from TRBV7-2 and TRBJ2-7, with D perhaps matching TRBD1 (5 bases). V gave up 4 bases and J gave up 3 bases, with 7 bases separating them. The V gene's germline CDR1 is SGHTA and CDR2 FQGNSA. This CDR3 is built from 12 residues. As DNA, the CDR3 is TGTGCCAGCAGCTCCCAGGGCTACGAGCAGTACTTC. This codes for CASSSQGYEQYF.

This chain uses TRBV5-1 with TRBJ2-7; 11 bases are a match to TRBD2. Trimming took 1 base from V and 7 from J; bases not matched to a gene: 7. There are 15 residues in the CDR3. The germline V gene has CDR1 SGHRS and CDR2 YFSETQ. Here the CDR3 DNA reads TGCGCCAGCAGCTTGAGGGCTAGCGGGAGGAGGGAGCAGTACTTC. Its protein is CASSLRASGRREQYF.

V usage is TRBV4-3 and J usage is TRBJ1-2; TRBD1 aligns across 8 bases. The CDR3 runs to 17 residues. Germline lookup yields CDR1 LGHNA and CDR2 YSLEER. The J segment lost 0 bases and the V segment lost 4 bases, leaving 10 bases of the junction unmatched. CDR3: CASSLLGQVGSNYGYTF. For the CDR3, the DNA is TGCGCCAGCAGCCTATTGGGACAGGTTGGGTCTAACTATGGCTACACCTTC.

The rearrangement joins TRBV2 to TRBJ2-7; D unclear. This CDR3 is built from 12 residues. Germline CDR1 and CDR2: SNHLY and FYNNEI. V lost 4 bases and J lost 4, with 8 bases in between. The CDR3 DNA is TGTGCCAGCAGTGCCTACTTGTACGAGCAGTACTTC. This sequence encodes CASSAYLYEQYF. The full variable domain, with the rest looked up from reference TRBV2 and TRBJ2-7, is EPEVTQTPSHQVTQMGQEVILRCVPISNHLYFYWYRQILGQKVEFLVSFYNNEISEKSEIFDDQFSVERPDGSNFTLKIRSTKLEDSAMYFCASSAYLYEQYFGPGTRLTVT.

J is TRBJ2-3 and V is TRBV2, with unresolved D. Looked up from germline, CDR1 is SNHLY and CDR2 is FYNNEI. Trimming stripped 6 bases from V and 2 bases from J, with 12 bases between. This CDR3 region has 14 residues. This CDR3 is CASSPTTTTDTQYF. CDR3 nucleotide sequence: TGTGCCAGCAGCCCTACTACCACCACAGATACGCAGTATTTT.

The chain is built from TRBV28 and TRBJ1-2; D ambiguous. Germline assignment: CDR1 MDHEN and CDR2 SYDVKM. V lost 6 bases and J lost 4, with 9 bases in between. The CDR3 covers 12 residues. In DNA form, the CDR3 reads TGTGCCAGCAGGACTACGGGCTATGGCTACACCTTC. Its translation: CASRTTGYGYTF.

The CDR3 region has the DNA TGTGCCAGCAGTTACTTTGTCGGTGGACAGGTCTCCTACAATGAGCAGTTCTTC. Translated: CASSYFVGGQVSYNEQFF. V usage is TRBV6-2 or TRBV6-3 and J usage is TRBJ2-1; 7 nucleotides align to TRBD1. Trimming removed 1 base from V and 0 bases from J; junction bases left unmatched: 9. The CDR3 contains 18 residues. CDR1 and CDR2 from the germline V gene are MNHEY and SVGEGT.

The J gene is TRBJ2-7, the V gene TRBV14, with 9 bases fitting TRBD1. The CDR3 extends over 14 amino acids. The V gene end was trimmed by 5 bases and the J gene end by 3 bases; junction bases not matched to a gene: 5. In germline, CDR1 is SGHDN, CDR2 FVKESK. Here the CDR3 reads CASSSGTGNYEQYF. As DNA, the CDR3 is TGTGCCAGCAGCTCCGGGACAGGGAACTACGAGCAGTACTTC. Supplemented by reference TRBV14 and TRBJ2-7, the full variable domain reads EAGVTQFPSHSVIEKGQTVTLRCDPISGHDNLYWYRRVMGKEIKFLLHFVKESKQDESGMPNNRFLAERTGGTYSTLKVQPAELEDSGVYFCASSSGTGNYEQYFGPGTRLTVT.

The chain is built from TRBV7-2 and TRBJ2-1, with D possibly matching TRBD1 (7 bases). Germline CDR1 reads SGHTA; CDR2 reads FQGNSA. Trimming left V 5 bases short and J 5 bases short, with 10 bases between. The CDR3 extends over 13 amino acids. The CDR3 protein is CASSRGTDNEQFF. DNA of the CDR3: TGTGCCAGCAGCCGCGGGACAGACAATGAGCAGTTCTTC.